The TCR beta chain described here comes from a study of identical twins. Study outcomes and limitations: Out-of-frame alpha sequences common to twins were enriched for low generation probability. Models underestimated out-of-frame TCR alpha sharing in monozygotic twins.

Per the germline V gene, CDR1 is MNHEY and CDR2 is SMNVEV (reference sequence). This CDR3 has 15 residues. V dropped 3 bases and J dropped 9; count of bases not matched to a gene: 11. TCRdb re-analysed the 5' RACE reads in MiXCR, keeping a single row per CDR3 protein. The repertoire holds under 900,000 distinct CDR3 sequences, with about 12% as singletons. This clonotype has a handful of counts. No antigen is known for it. The data also belong to a second study, concerning yellow fever vaccine responses in identical twins.

The sequenced sample consisted of PBMCs. The rearrangement joins TRBV27 to TRBJ2-3; 8 nucleotides match TRBD1. This receptor was identified in a woman aged 18-30 years in good health. The CDR3 nucleotides are TGTGCCAGCAGTTTTAGACAGGGGTCCCCGGGGACGCAGTATTTT. It is translated as CASSFRQGSPGTQYF.